A selection of T cell receptor beta chains follows, all from one sample in a study of blood T cell repertoires in COVID-19. TCRdb keeps only in-frame clones here, not all; method: immunoSEQ multiplex PCR. This table has more than 65,000 clones, approximately 84% appearing once. The specimen was peripheral blood. These receptors came from a human donor in a cohort sampled during active COVID-19. Both conserved end residues are part of each CDR3. A D gene is named only where the DNA matches it firmly. Size is stated for part of the rows, as once, few or many counts, or as a class when the clone is expanded.

CDR3 length: 13; J gene: TRBJ2-5; clone size: NA; V gene: TRBV6-1; D gene: NA; CDR3 protein: CASSDPGGTAQYF; CDR3 DNA: TGTGCCAGCAGTGACCCAGGAGGTACGGCCCAGTACTTC
CDR3 length: 13; J gene: TRBJ2-3; clone size: once; V gene: TRBV9; D gene: NA; CDR3 protein: CASSPRTADTQYF; CDR3 DNA: TGTGCCAGCAGCCCCCGGACAGCAGATACGCAGTATTTT
CDR3 length: 13; J gene: TRBJ1-6; clone size: NA; V gene: TRBV2; D gene: TRBD1; CDR3 protein: CASRGQGGSPLHF; CDR3 DNA: TGTGCCAGCAGGGGACAGGGGGGTTCACCCCTCCACTTT
CDR3 length: 13; J gene: TRBJ1-5; clone size: few; V gene: TRBV2; D gene: NA; CDR3 protein: CASKGDSNQPQHF; CDR3 DNA: TGTGCCAGCAAAGGGGATAGCAATCAGCCCCAGCATTTT
CDR3 length: 16; J gene: TRBJ2-2; clone size: NA; V gene: TRBV30; D gene: TRBD2; CDR3 protein: CAWSFGLAASGGELFF; CDR3 DNA: TGTGCCTGGAGCTTCGGACTAGCCGCTTCAGGCGGGGAGCTGTTTTTT
CDR3 length: 15; J gene: TRBJ2-1; clone size: once; V gene: TRBV18; D gene: NA; CDR3 protein: CASSLRAGRNNEQFF; CDR3 DNA: TGTGCCAGCTCCCTCAGGGCAGGACGTAACAATGAGCAGTTCTTC
CDR3 length: 13; J gene: TRBJ1-6; clone size: NA; V gene: TRBV27; D gene: NA; CDR3 protein: CASSVKAGSPLHF; CDR3 DNA: TGTGCCAGCAGTGTCAAAGCAGGTTCACCCCTCCACTTT
CDR3 length: 14; J gene: TRBJ1-2; clone size: NA; V gene: TRBV7-2; D gene: NA; CDR3 protein: CASSRVGVDYGYTF; CDR3 DNA: TGTGCCAGCAGCAGGGTAGGGGTGGACTATGGCTACACCTTC
CDR3 length: 15; J gene: TRBJ1-2; clone size: NA; V gene: TRBV5-6; D gene: NA; CDR3 protein: CASSLYKGANYGYTF; CDR3 DNA: TGTGCCAGCAGCTTGTACAAGGGAGCTAACTATGGCTACACCTTC
CDR3 length: 15; J gene: TRBJ1-3; clone size: once; V gene: TRBV9; D gene: TRBD1; CDR3 protein: CASSVGQGSGNTIYF; CDR3 DNA: TGTGCCAGCAGCGTCGGACAGGGGTCTGGAAACACCATATATTTT
CDR3 length: 13; J gene: TRBJ1-1; clone size: NA; V gene: TRBV19; D gene: TRBD1; CDR3 protein: CASSPDRGTEAFF; CDR3 DNA: TGTGCCAGTAGTCCGGACAGGGGAACTGAAGCTTTCTTT
CDR3 length: 14; J gene: TRBJ1-4; clone size: few; V gene: TRBV27; D gene: NA; CDR3 protein: CASSLAQRPGKLFF; CDR3 DNA: TGTGCCAGCAGTTTGGCCCAGCGGCCGGGAAAACTGTTTTTT
CDR3 length: 17; J gene: TRBJ1-3; clone size: NA; V gene: TRBV28; D gene: TRBD1; CDR3 protein: CASSFDRGEGSGNTIYF; CDR3 DNA: TGTGCCAGCAGTTTTGACAGGGGTGAGGGCTCTGGAAACACCATATATTTT
CDR3 length: 14; J gene: TRBJ1-2; clone size: NA; V gene: TRBV19; D gene: TRBD1; CDR3 protein: CASTLGGGDLGYTF; CDR3 DNA: TGTGCCAGTACCCTAGGAGGGGGCGATTTGGGCTACACCTTC
CDR3 length: 16; J gene: TRBJ2-5; clone size: NA; V gene: TRBV5-1; D gene: TRBD2; CDR3 protein: CASSLGASGGPETQYF; CDR3 DNA: TGCGCCAGCAGCTTGGGGGCTAGCGGGGGGCCAGAGACCCAGTACTTC
CDR3 length: 17; J gene: TRBJ2-3; clone size: NA; V gene: TRBV4-2; D gene: NA; CDR3 protein: CASSRLGGDSSTDTQYF; CDR3 DNA: TGTGCCAGCAGCCGACTAGGAGGGGATTCTAGCACAGATACGCAGTATTTT
CDR3 length: 14; J gene: TRBJ2-1; clone size: NA; V gene: TRBV5-1; D gene: NA; CDR3 protein: CASSLDAAYNEQFF; CDR3 DNA: TGCGCCAGCAGCTTGGATGCGGCCTACAATGAGCAGTTCTTC
CDR3 length: 17; J gene: TRBJ1-4; clone size: NA; V gene: TRBV18; D gene: NA; CDR3 protein: CASSRYAAGATNEKLFF; CDR3 DNA: TGTGCCAGCTCACGGTACGCTGCGGGCGCAACTAATGAAAAACTGTTTTTT
CDR3 length: 17; J gene: TRBJ2-7; clone size: once; V gene: TRBV28; D gene: NA; CDR3 protein: CASSLSSAGRLLYEQYF; CDR3 DNA: TGTGCCAGCAGTTTATCATCGGCGGGACGCCTCCTCTACGAGCAGTACTTC
CDR3 length: 15; J gene: TRBJ1-1; clone size: NA; V gene: TRBV28; D gene: NA; CDR3 protein: CASSPPRGVYTEAFF; CDR3 DNA: TGTGCCAGCAGTCCCCCGCGGGGGGTCTACACTGAAGCTTTCTTT
CDR3 length: 16; J gene: TRBJ2-5; clone size: NA; V gene: TRBV5-1; D gene: TRBD2; CDR3 protein: CASSLNPAGGQETQYF; CDR3 DNA: TGCGCCAGCAGCTTGAACCCAGCGGGGGGCCAAGAGACCCAGTACTTC
CDR3 length: 15; J gene: TRBJ2-6; clone size: NA; V gene: TRBV5-1; D gene: NA; CDR3 protein: CASSGGSSGANVLTF; CDR3 DNA: TGCGCCAGCAGCGGAGGGAGCTCTGGGGCCAACGTCCTGACTTTC
CDR3 length: 11; J gene: TRBJ2-5; clone size: few; V gene: TRBV29-1; D gene: TRBD2; CDR3 protein: CSVELAGAQYF; CDR3 DNA: TGCAGCGTTGAACTAGCGGGGGCCCAGTACTTC
CDR3 length: 12; J gene: TRBJ2-7; clone size: NA; V gene: TRBV29-1; D gene: NA; CDR3 protein: CSGGEQFYEQYF; CDR3 DNA: TGCAGCGGGGGGGAACAGTTCTACGAGCAGTACTTC
CDR3 length: 14; J gene: TRBJ1-1; clone size: NA; V gene: TRBV6-5; D gene: TRBD1; CDR3 protein: CASSYGRGDTEAFF; CDR3 DNA: TGTGCCAGCAGTTACGGCAGGGGGGACACTGAAGCTTTCTTT
CDR3 length: 12; J gene: TRBJ2-3; clone size: NA; V gene: TRBV9; D gene: NA; CDR3 protein: CASSAGDYTQYF; CDR3 DNA: TGTGCCAGCAGCGCTGGGGACTATACGCAGTATTTT
CDR3 length: 15; J gene: TRBJ2-3; clone size: NA; V gene: TRBV11-2; D gene: TRBD1; CDR3 protein: CASSLFGTGVDTQYF; CDR3 DNA: TGTGCCAGCAGCTTATTCGGGACAGGGGTAGATACGCAGTATTTT
CDR3 length: 13; J gene: TRBJ1-4; clone size: NA; V gene: TRBV18; D gene: TRBD1; CDR3 protein: CASSKTGNEKLFF; CDR3 DNA: TGTGCCAGCTCCAAGACAGGGAATGAAAAACTGTTTTTT
CDR3 length: 15; J gene: TRBJ1-1; clone size: NA; V gene: TRBV9; D gene: NA; CDR3 protein: CASSVEPGENTEAFF; CDR3 DNA: TGTGCCAGCAGCGTAGAACCGGGGGAGAACACTGAAGCTTTCTTT
CDR3 length: 13; J gene: TRBJ1-5; clone size: once; V gene: TRBV6-2/TRBV6-3; D gene: NA; CDR3 protein: CASSFAGQVAQHF; CDR3 DNA: TGTGCCAGCAGTTTCGCGGGGCAGGTAGCCCAGCATTTT
CDR3 length: 14; J gene: TRBJ1-2; clone size: NA; V gene: TRBV19; D gene: NA; CDR3 protein: CASSIEATGYGYTF; CDR3 DNA: TGTGCCAGTAGTATAGAGGCCACAGGGTATGGCTACACCTTC
CDR3 length: 15; J gene: TRBJ1-4; clone size: few; V gene: TRBV5-1; D gene: TRBD1; CDR3 protein: CASSMAGGIVEKLFF; CDR3 DNA: TGCGCCAGCAGCATGGCAGGGGGAATAGTTGAAAAACTGTTTTTT
CDR3 length: 15; J gene: TRBJ1-5; clone size: once; V gene: TRBV9; D gene: TRBD1; CDR3 protein: CASSRQGTGNQPQHF; CDR3 DNA: TGTGCCAGCAGCAGACAGGGAACTGGGAATCAGCCCCAGCATTTT
CDR3 length: 15; J gene: TRBJ1-2; clone size: NA; V gene: TRBV4-1; D gene: NA; CDR3 protein: CASSQDQLQGYGYTF; CDR3 DNA: TGCGCCAGCAGCCAAGATCAGTTACAGGGTTATGGCTACACCTTC
CDR3 length: 12; J gene: TRBJ1-1; clone size: NA; V gene: TRBV2; D gene: NA; CDR3 protein: CASKEVNTEAFF; CDR3 DNA: TGTGCCAGCAAGGAGGTGAACACTGAAGCTTTCTTT
CDR3 length: 12; J gene: TRBJ1-1; clone size: NA; V gene: TRBV20-1; D gene: NA; CDR3 protein: CSASSGNTEAFF; CDR3 DNA: TGCAGTGCTAGTTCGGGGAACACTGAAGCTTTCTTT
CDR3 length: 12; J gene: TRBJ2-7; clone size: NA; V gene: TRBV7-9; D gene: NA; CDR3 protein: CASSRTFGEQYF; CDR3 DNA: TGTGCCAGCAGCCGGACATTTGGCGAGCAGTACTTC
CDR3 length: 12; J gene: TRBJ1-5; clone size: NA; V gene: TRBV28; D gene: NA; CDR3 protein: CASRSGNQPQHF; CDR3 DNA: TGTGCCAGCAGGTCAGGGAATCAGCCCCAGCATTTT
CDR3 length: 15; J gene: TRBJ1-2; clone size: once; V gene: TRBV7-9; D gene: TRBD1; CDR3 protein: CASSAGQGFGYGYTF; CDR3 DNA: TGTGCCAGCAGCGCGGGACAGGGGTTTGGCTATGGCTACACCTTC
CDR3 length: 15; J gene: TRBJ2-2; clone size: NA; V gene: TRBV2; D gene: TRBD2; CDR3 protein: CASKTGTSGAGELFF; CDR3 DNA: TGTGCCAGCAAGACGGGGACTAGCGGGGCCGGGGAGCTGTTTTTT
CDR3 length: 12; J gene: TRBJ2-7; clone size: NA; V gene: TRBV6-6; D gene: TRBD2; CDR3 protein: CASRATGGEQYF; CDR3 DNA: TGTGCCAGCAGAGCTACCGGGGGGGAGCAGTACTTC
CDR3 length: 16; J gene: TRBJ1-6; clone size: medium-sized; V gene: TRBV19; D gene: TRBD1; CDR3 protein: CASRPTTGFRNSPLHF; CDR3 DNA: TGTGCCAGCAGGCCGACGACAGGGTTCCGGAATTCACCCCTCCACTTT
CDR3 length: 14; J gene: TRBJ2-3; clone size: NA; V gene: TRBV5-1; D gene: NA; CDR3 protein: CASSTGLAADTQYF; CDR3 DNA: TGCGCCAGCAGCACCGGGCTAGCCGCAGATACGCAGTATTTT